This TCR beta chain was retrieved from a study of PD-L1 blockade in urothelial cancer. The study's findings and limits: Durable-benefit cases showed more tumor-associated blood clone expansion at 3 weeks.

As for time point: pretreatment peripheral blood. Diagnoses among patients were locally advanced or metastatic urothelial carcinoma. Notes on this clone: The antigen remains unidentified.

V shed 4 bases, J shed 13 bases, and the junction held 14 bases outside the gene matches. Germline V lookup: CDR1 MNHNS, CDR2 SASEGT. The CDR3 length is 15 residues. What went into each PCR as a spike was synthetic TCR analog templates. Profiled with immunoSEQ multiplex PCR; TCRdb holds only in-frame clones, not every one. This sample has 45,000 to 60,000 clones, with approximately 83% found just once. This TCR was recovered from a man in his 70s with urothelial cancer. The V gene is TRBV6-1, the J gene TRBJ2-3, with 10 bases fitting TRBD1. Sample: PBMCs, taken around atezolizumab (anti-PD-L1) treatment. CDR3 sequence reads: CASSGETGGGSFEYF. CDR3 nucleotides: TGTGCCAGCAGTGGGGAGACAGGGGGCGGTTCATTCGAGTATTTT.